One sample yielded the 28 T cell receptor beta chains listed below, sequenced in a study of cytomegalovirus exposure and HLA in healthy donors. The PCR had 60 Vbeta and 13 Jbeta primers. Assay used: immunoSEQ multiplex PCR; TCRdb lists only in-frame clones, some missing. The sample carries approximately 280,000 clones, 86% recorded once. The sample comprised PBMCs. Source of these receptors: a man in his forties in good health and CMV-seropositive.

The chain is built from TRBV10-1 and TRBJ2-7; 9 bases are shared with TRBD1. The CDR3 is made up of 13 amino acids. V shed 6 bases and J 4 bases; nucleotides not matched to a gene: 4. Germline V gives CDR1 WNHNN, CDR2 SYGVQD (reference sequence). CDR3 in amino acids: CASSAGQGYEQYF. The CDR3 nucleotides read TGCGCCAGCAGCGCCGGACAGGGGTACGAGCAGTACTTC.

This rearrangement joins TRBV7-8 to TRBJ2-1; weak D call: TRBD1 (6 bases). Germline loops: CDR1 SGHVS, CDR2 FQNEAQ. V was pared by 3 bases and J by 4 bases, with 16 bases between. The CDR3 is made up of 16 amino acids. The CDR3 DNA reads TGTGCCAGCAGCTTTCACCGGGACACATTATACAATGAGCAGTTCTTC. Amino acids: CASSFHRDTLYNEQFF.

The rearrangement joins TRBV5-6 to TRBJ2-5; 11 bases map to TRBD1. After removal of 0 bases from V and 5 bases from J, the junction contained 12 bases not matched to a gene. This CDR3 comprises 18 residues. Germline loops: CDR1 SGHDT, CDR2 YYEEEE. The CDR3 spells CASSLEYYRDRGYETQYF. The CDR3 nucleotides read TGTGCCAGCAGCTTGGAGTACTACCGGGACAGGGGGTATGAGACCCAGTACTTC.

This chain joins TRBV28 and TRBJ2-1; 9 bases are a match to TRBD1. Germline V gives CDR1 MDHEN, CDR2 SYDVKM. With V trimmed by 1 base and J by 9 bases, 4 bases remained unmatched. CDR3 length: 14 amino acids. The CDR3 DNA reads TGTGCCAGCAGTTTATTACAGGGGGCGGGTGAGCAGTTCTTC. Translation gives CASSLLQGAGEQFF.

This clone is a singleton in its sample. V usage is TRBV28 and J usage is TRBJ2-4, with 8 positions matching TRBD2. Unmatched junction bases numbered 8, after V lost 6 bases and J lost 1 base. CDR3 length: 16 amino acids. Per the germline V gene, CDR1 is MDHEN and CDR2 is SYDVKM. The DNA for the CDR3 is TGTGCCAGCAGCCGTCCCCCGGGGGGGGCCAAAAACATTCAGTACTTC. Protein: CASSRPPGGAKNIQYF.

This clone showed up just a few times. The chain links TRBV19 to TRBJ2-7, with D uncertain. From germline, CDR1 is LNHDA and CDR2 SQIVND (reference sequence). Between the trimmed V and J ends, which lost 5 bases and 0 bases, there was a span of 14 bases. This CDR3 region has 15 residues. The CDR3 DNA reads TGTGCCAGTAGTTCTACTGCAAGTATCTCCTACGAGCAGTACTTC. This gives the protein CASSSTASISYEQYF.

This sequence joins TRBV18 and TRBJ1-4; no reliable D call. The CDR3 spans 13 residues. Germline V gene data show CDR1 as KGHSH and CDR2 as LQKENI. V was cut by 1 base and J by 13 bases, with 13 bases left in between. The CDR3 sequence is CASSPRVDLSLFF. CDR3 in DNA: TGTGCCAGCTCACCACGAGTGGACTTATCACTGTTTTTT. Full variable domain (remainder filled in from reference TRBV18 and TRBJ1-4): NAGVMQNPRHLVRRRGQEARLRCSPMKGHSHVYWYRQLPEEGLKFMVYLQKENIIDESGMPKERFSAEFPKEGPSILRIQQVVRGDSAAYFCASSPRVDLSLFFGSGTQLSVL.

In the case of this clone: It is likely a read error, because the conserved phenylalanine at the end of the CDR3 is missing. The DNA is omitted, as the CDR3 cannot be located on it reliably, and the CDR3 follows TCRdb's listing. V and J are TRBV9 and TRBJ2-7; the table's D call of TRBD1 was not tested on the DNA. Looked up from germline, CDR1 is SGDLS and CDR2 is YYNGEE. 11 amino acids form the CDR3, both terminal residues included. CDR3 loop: CASSPRSQGVS.

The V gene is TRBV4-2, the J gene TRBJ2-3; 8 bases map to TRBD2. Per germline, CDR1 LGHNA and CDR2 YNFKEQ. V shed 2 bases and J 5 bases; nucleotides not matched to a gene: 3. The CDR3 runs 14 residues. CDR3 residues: CASSQIAGLDTQYF. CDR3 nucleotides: TGTGCCAGCAGCCAAATAGCGGGATTAGATACGCAGTATTTT.

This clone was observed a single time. The CDR3 region is CSVDGTGDEGNYGYTF. CDR3 sequence (DNA): TGCAGCGTTGATGGGACAGGGGATGAGGGCAACTATGGCTACACCTTC. The chain combines TRBV29-1 with TRBJ1-2; TRBD1 matches 10 bases. Germline V gene lookup returns CDR1 SQVTM and CDR2 ANQGSEA. There are 16 residues in the CDR3. The V and J ends lost 3 bases and 2 bases, in that order; junction bases with no gene match: 9. Drawing the rest from reference TRBV29-1 and TRBJ1-2, the complete variable domain is SAVISQKPSRDICQRGTSLTIQCQVDSQVTMMFWYRQQPGQSLTLIATANQGSEATYESGFVIDKFPISRPNLTFSTLTVSNMSPEDSSIYLCSVDGTGDEGNYGYTFGSGTRLTVV.

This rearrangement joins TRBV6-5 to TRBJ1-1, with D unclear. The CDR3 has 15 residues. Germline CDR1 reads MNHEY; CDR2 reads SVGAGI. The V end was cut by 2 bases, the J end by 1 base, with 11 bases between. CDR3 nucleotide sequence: TGTGCCAGCAGTTACGCGTTGGGCGAGAACACTGAAGCTTTCTTT. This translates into CASSYALGENTEAFF.

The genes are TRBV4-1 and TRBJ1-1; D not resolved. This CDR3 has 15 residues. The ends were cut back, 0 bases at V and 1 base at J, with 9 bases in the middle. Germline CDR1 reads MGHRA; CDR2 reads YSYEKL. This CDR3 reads CASSQETVENTEAFF. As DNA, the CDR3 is TGCGCCAGCAGCCAAGAAACAGTCGAGAACACTGAAGCTTTCTTT.

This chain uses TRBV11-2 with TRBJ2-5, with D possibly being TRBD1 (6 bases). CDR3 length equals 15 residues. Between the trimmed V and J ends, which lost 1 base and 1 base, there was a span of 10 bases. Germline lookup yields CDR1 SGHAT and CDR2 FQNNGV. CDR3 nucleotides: TGTGCCAGCAGCTTAGGACAGGTGATCCAAGAGACCCAGTACTTC. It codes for CASSLGQVIQETQYF.

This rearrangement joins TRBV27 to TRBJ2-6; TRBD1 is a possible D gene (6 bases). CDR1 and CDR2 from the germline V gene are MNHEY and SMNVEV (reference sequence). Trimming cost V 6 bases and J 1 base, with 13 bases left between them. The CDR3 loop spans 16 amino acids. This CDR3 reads CASSMTGLSGANVLTF. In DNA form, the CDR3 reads TGTGCCAGCAGCATGACAGGTCTGTCTGGGGCCAACGTCCTGACTTTC. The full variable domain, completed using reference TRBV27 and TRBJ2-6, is EAQVTQNPRYLITVTGKKLTVTCSQNMNHEYMSWYRQDPGLGLRQIYYSMNVEVTDKGDVPEGYKVSRKEKRNFPLILESPSPNQTSLYFCASSMTGLSGANVLTFGAGSRLTVL.

CDR3 sequence (DNA): TGTGCCTGGAGTGTACCCCCCGGACTAGCGGGACAAGAGACCCAGTACTTC. It yields the protein CAWSVPPGLAGQETQYF. The V and J genes are TRBV30 and TRBJ2-5; 12 positions match TRBD2. Germline CDR1 is GTSNPN and CDR2 is SVGIG (reference sequence). Losses at the gene ends were 0 bases for V and 2 bases for J; bases not matched to a gene: 7. The CDR3 consists of 17 residues.

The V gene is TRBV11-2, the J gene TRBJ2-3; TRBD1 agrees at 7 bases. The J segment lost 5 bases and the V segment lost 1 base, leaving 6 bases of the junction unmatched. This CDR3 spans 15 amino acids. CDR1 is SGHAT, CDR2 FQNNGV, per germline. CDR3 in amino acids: CASSLGAGGGDTQYF. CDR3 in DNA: TGTGCCAGCAGCTTAGGGGCAGGGGGTGGAGATACGCAGTATTTT.

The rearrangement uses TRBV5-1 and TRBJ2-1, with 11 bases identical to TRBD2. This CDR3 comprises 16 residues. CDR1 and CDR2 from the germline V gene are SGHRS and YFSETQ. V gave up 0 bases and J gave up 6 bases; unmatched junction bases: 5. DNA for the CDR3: TGCGCCAGCAGCTTGGGAGGGACTAGCGGAGTCAATGAGCAGTTCTTC. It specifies CASSLGGTSGVNEQFF.

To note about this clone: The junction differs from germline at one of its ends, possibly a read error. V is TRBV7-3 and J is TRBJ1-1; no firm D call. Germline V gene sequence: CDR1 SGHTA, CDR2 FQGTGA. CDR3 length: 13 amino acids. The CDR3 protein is CASSPGLGTEAFF. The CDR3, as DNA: TGTGCTAGCAGCCCAGGACTTGGCACTGAAGCTTTCTTT.

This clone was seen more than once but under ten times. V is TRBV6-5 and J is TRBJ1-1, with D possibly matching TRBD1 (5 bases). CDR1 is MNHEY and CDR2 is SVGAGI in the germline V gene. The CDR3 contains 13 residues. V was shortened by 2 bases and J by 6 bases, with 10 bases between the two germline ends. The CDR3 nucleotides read TGTGCCAGCAGTTACCAGGGAATCGCTGAAGCTTTCTTT. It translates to CASSYQGIAEAFF.

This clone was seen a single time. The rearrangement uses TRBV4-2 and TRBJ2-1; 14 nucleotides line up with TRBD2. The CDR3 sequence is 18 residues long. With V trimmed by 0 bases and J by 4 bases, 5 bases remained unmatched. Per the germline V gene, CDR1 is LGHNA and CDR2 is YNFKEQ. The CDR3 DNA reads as TGTGCCAGCAGCCAAGAGGGGACTAGCGGGAGTAGTTACAATGAGCAGTTCTTC. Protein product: CASSQEGTSGSSYNEQFF.

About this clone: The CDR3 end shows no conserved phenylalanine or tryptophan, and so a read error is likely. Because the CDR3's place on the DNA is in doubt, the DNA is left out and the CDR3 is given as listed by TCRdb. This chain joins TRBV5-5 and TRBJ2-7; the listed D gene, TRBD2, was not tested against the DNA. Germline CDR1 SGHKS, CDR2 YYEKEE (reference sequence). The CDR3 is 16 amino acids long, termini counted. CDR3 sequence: CASSLEAASGTRDGVL.

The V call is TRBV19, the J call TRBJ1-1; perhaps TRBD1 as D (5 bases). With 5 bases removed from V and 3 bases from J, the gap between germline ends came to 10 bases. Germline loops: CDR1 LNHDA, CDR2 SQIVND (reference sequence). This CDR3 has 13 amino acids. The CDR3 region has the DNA TGTGCCAGTAGTTGGGGGGGTGACACTGAAGCTTTCTTT. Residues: CASSWGGDTEAFF.

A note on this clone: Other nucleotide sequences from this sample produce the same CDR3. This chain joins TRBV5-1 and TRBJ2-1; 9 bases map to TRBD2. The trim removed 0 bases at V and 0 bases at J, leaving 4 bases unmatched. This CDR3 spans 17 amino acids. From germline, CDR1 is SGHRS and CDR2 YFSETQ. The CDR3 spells CASSLGLAASSYNEQFF. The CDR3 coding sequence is TGCGCCAGCAGCTTGGGACTAGCGGCGAGCTCCTACAATGAGCAGTTCTTC.

The CDR3 bases are TGTGCCAGCACTCGGGGTAGACAGAACACTGAAGCTTTCTTT. Translated, it gives CASTRGRQNTEAFF. This chain connects TRBV9 to TRBJ1-1; D is unclear. V was trimmed by 6 bases and J by 1 base, leaving 13 bases between them. The germline V gene encodes CDR1 SGDLS and CDR2 YYNGEE. The CDR3 runs to 14 residues.

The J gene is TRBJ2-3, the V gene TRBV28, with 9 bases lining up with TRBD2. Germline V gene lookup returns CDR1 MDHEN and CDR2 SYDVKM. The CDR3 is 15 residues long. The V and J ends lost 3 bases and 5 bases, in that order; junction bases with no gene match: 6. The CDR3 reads CASSFSGSMEDTQYF. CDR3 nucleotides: TGTGCCAGCAGTTTTAGCGGGAGTATGGAAGATACGCAGTATTTT.

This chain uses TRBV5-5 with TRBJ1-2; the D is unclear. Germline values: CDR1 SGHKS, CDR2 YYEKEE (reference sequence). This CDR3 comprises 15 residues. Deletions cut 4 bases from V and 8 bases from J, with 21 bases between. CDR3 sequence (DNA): TGTGCCAGCAGCCAGACTATCAGGCCCTCTATGGGCTACACCTTC. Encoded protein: CASSQTIRPSMGYTF. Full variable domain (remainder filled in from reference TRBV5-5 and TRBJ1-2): DAGVTQSPTHLIKTRGQQVTLRCSPISGHKSVSWYQQVLGQGPQFIFQYYEKEERGRGNFPDRFSARQFPNYSSELNVNALLLGDSALYLCASSQTIRPSMGYTFGSGTRLTVV.

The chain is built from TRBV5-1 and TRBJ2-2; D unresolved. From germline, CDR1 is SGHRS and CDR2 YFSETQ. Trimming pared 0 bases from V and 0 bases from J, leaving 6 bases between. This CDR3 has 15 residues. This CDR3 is CASSLVIANTGELFF. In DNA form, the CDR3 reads TGCGCCAGCAGCTTGGTAATCGCGAACACCGGGGAGCTGTTTTTT.

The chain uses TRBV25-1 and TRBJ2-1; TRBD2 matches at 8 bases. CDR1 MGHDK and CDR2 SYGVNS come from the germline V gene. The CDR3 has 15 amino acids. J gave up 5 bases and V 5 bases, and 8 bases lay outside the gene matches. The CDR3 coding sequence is TGTGCCAGCAGTTACACCGGGACTAGTGACAATGAGCAGTTCTTC. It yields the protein CASSYTGTSDNEQFF.